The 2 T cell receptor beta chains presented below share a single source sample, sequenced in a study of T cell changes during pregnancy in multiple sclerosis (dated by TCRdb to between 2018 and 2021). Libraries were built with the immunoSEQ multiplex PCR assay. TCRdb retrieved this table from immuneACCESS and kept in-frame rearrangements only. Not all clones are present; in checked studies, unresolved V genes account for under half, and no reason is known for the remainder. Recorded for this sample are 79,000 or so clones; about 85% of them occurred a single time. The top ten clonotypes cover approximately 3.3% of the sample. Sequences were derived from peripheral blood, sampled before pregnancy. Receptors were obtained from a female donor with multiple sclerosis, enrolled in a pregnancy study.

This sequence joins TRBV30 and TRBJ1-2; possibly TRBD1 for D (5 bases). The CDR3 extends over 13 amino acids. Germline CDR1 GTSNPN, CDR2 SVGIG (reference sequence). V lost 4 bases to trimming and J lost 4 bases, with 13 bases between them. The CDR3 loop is CAWTSGGSYGYTF. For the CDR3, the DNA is TGTGCCTGGACGTCGGGGGGTAGCTATGGCTACACCTTC.

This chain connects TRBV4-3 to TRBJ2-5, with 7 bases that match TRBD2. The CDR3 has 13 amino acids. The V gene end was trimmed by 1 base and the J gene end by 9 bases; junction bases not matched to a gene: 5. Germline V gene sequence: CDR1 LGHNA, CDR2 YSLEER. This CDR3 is CASSQVLRGAQYF. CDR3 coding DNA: TGCGCCAGCAGCCAAGTACTTCGGGGGGCCCAGTACTTC.